This T cell receptor (beta chain) was identified during a study of blood T cell repertoires in COVID-19. The junction had 6 bases not matched to a gene; V was cut back by 4 bases and J by 5 bases. Looked up from germline, CDR1 is SGHNT and CDR2 is YYREEE (reference sequence). This CDR3 spans 14 amino acids. The data were produced by immunoSEQ multiplex PCR, yet TCRdb's version contains in-frame clones alone and is incomplete. The sample has about 190,000 clones, 65% to 90% seen once. This clonotype was obtained from an older woman with acute COVID-19. The sample comprised PBMCs or T cells enriched from blood (not recorded which). The chain is built from TRBV5-4 and TRBJ2-1; 7 bases match TRBD2. The CDR3 DNA sequence: TGTGCCAGCAGCCTTACTAGCGCCCACAATGAGCAGTTCTTC. It is translated as CASSLTSAHNEQFF.